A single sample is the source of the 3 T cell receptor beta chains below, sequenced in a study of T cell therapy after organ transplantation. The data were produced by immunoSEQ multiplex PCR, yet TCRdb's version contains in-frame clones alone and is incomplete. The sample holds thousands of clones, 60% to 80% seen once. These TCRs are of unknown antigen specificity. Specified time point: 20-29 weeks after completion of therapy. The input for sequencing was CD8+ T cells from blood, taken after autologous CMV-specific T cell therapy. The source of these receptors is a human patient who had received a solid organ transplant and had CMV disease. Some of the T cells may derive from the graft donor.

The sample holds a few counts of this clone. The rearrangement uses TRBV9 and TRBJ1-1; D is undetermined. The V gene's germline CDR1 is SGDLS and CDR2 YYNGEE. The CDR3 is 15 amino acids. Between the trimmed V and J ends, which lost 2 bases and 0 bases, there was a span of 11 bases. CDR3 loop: CASSVEVVMNTEAFF. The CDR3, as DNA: TGTGCCAGCAGCGTTGAGGTCGTCATGAACACTGAAGCTTTCTTT.

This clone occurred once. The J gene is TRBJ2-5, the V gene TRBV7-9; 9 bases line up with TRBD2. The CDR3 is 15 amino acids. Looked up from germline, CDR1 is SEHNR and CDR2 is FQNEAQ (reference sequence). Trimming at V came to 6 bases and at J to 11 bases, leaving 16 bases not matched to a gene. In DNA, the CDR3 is TGTGCCAGCAGGGATGGGGCGGGAGGGCCGTGGGAGCAGTACTTC. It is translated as CASRDGAGGPWEQYF. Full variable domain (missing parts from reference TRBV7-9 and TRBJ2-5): DTGVSQNPRHKITKRGQNVTFRCDPISEHNRLYWYRQTLGQGPEFLTYFQNEAQLEKSRLLSDRFSAERPKGSFSTLEIQRTEQGDSAMYLCASRDGAGGPWEQYFGPGTRLLVL.

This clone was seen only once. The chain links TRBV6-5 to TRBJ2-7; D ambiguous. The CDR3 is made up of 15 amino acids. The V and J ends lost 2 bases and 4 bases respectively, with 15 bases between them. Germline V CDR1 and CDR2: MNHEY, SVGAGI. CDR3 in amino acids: CASSYGNAARYEQYF. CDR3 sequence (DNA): TGTGCCAGCAGTTACGGGAACGCCGCCAGGTACGAGCAGTACTTC.